Many counts were recorded for the clone carrying this TCR beta chain. Germline V lookup: CDR1 SQVTM, CDR2 ANQGSEA. Trimming removed 7 bases from V and 2 bases from J, with 11 bases in between. CDR3 length: 12 amino acids. This sample is part of a study of breast tumors, draining lymph nodes, adjacent tissues. Each CDR3 protein gets one entry after TCRdb re-called the multiplex PCR reads with MiXCR. Among 50,000 to 75,000 distinct CDR3 sequences, around 60% were seen once, and the ten largest hold approximately 18%. The sequencing input was breast tumor tissue. This receptor was identified in a female donor with breast cancer. Some clones in this sample may be carry-over from other donors' samples. This rearrangement joins TRBV29-1 to TRBJ2-5; D gene uncertain. The CDR3, as DNA: TGCAGCGCCCGCGTGCAGCAAGAGACCCAGTACTTC. This translates into CSARVQQETQYF.